This TCR beta chain was sequenced during a study of T cells after yellow fever vaccination. With respect to this clonotype: Its antigen is still unknown.

Each CDR3 protein gets one entry after TCRdb re-called the 5' RACE reads with MiXCR. The table records hundreds of thousands of distinct CDR3 sequences, around 12% of them present only once. Unmatched junction bases numbered 7, after V lost 5 bases and J lost 4 bases. The germline CDR1 and CDR2 sequences are SEHNR and FQNEAQ (reference sequence). The CDR3 totals 14 residues. Study outcomes and limitations: Clonotypes appearing in both CD4 and CD8 compartments existed, and their share was small. Subsequent booster samples again held most clones from primary vaccination (nearly 98% CD4, roughly 88% CD8). Within FACS-sorted repertoires, abundant clonotypes contaminating from the bulk population could be present.

This clonotype was obtained from a man between 18 and 29 years old who received the YFV17D yellow fever vaccine. The rearrangement uses TRBV7-9 and TRBJ1-2; 7 bases fit TRBD1. Sequenced here: CD4+ T cells sorted from PBMCs, sampled 15 days after the yellow fever booster vaccination. CDR3 in DNA: TGTGCCAGCAGCCCGACAGGGTTCACCTATGGCTACACCTTC. This codes for CASSPTGFTYGYTF. Combining the CDR3 with reference TRBV7-9 and TRBJ1-2 gives the whole variable domain DTGVSQNPRHKITKRGQNVTFRCDPISEHNRLYWYRQTLGQGPEFLTYFQNEAQLEKSRLLSDRFSAERPKGSFSTLEIQRTEQGDSAMYLCASSPTGFTYGYTFGSGTRLTVV.